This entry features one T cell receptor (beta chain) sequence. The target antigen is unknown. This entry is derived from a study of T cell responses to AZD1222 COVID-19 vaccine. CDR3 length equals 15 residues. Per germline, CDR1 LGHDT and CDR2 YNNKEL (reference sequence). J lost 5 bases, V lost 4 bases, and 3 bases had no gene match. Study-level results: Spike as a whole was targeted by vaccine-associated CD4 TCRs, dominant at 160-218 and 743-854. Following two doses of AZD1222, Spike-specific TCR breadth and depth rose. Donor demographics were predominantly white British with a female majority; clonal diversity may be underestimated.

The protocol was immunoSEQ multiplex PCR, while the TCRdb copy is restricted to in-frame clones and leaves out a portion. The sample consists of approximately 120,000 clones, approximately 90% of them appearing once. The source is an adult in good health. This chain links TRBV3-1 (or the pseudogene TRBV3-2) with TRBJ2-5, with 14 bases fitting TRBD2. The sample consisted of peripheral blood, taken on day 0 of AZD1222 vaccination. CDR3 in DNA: TGTGCCAGCAGCCGGGGACTAGCGGGAGCTGAGACCCAGTACTTC. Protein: CASSRGLAGAETQYF.